A single sample is the source of the 16 T cell receptor beta chains below, sequenced in a study of OX40 agonist ivuxolimab in advanced cancers. The assay was immunoSEQ multiplex PCR, and TCRdb's table has in-frame clones only and misses some. The repertoire has roughly 30,000 clones, 74% of them found once; the top ten carry around 11%. Sequenced material: CD4+ or CD8+ T cells sorted from blood, taken in a trial of the OX40 agonist ivuxolimab. These TCRs come from an adult with an advanced solid tumor such as melanoma, head and neck, liver or kidney cancer.

In the case of this clone: Other DNA sequences in the same sample also yield this CDR3. V usage is TRBV7-2 and J usage is TRBJ1-1, with D perhaps matching TRBD1 (6 bases). Trimming stripped 0 bases from V and 3 bases from J, with 8 bases between. Germline CDR1 and CDR2: SGHTA and FQGNSA. The CDR3 is 14 amino acids. The CDR3 reads CASSLADRYTEAFF. As DNA, the CDR3 is TGTGCCAGCAGCTTAGCGGACAGATACACTGAAGCTTTCTTT.

V is TRBV2 and J is TRBJ1-1; D possibly corresponds to TRBD1 (5 bases). CDR1 is SNHLY and CDR2 is FYNNEI in the germline V gene. The CDR3 runs to 13 residues. V was cut by 6 bases and J by 10 bases, with 18 bases left in between. CDR3 protein: CASSPRDALGAFF. CDR3 sequence (DNA): TGTGCCAGCAGCCCCCGGGACGCTCTGGGAGCTTTCTTT.

The V call is TRBV5-8, the J call TRBJ1-2; 7 nucleotides line up with TRBD1. The V and J ends lost 0 bases and 7 bases, in that order; junction bases with no gene match: 6. The CDR3 runs 14 residues. Germline CDR1 is SGHTS and CDR2 is YDEGEE. CDR3 protein: CASSLAATGTGYTF. The CDR3 DNA reads as TGTGCCAGCAGCTTGGCCGCGACAGGGACTGGCTACACCTTC.

The chain recombines TRBV5-4 with TRBJ2-7, with a possible D match to TRBD2 (6 bases). The germline V and J ends were trimmed by 4 bases and 3 bases, with 14 bases remaining between them. The CDR3 length is 14 residues. The germline gives CDR1 SGHNT, CDR2 YYREEE (reference sequence). The CDR3 coding sequence is TGTGCCAGCAGCGTAAGTTTCGGGGGCTACGAGCAGTACTTC. Protein product: CASSVSFGGYEQYF.

The chain is built from TRBV30 and TRBJ1-6; no firm D call. With 6 bases removed from V and 4 bases from J, the gap between germline ends came to 10 bases. The V gene's germline CDR1 is GTSNPN and CDR2 SVGIG (reference sequence). This CDR3 contains 13 residues. CDR3 in amino acids: CACSREYNSPLHF. For the CDR3, the DNA is TGTGCCTGTTCGAGGGAATATAATTCACCCCTCCACTTT.

V usage is TRBV11-2 and J usage is TRBJ1-2; D ambiguous. Germline V lookup: CDR1 SGHAT, CDR2 FQNNGV. This CDR3 spans 14 amino acids. Trimming left V 1 base short and J 2 bases short, with 8 bases between. The CDR3 spells CASSLVAGNYGYTF. Written as DNA, the CDR3 is TGTGCCAGCAGCTTAGTAGCCGGGAACTATGGCTACACCTTC.

V is TRBV19 and J is TRBJ2-1; 9 bases map to TRBD1. CDR1 is LNHDA, CDR2 SQIVND, per germline (reference sequence). CDR3 length: 15 residues. With V trimmed by 7 bases and J by 5 bases, 9 bases remained unmatched. Here the CDR3 DNA reads TGTGCCAGTATTCCTCCGGGACAGGGAGACAATGAGCAGTTCTTC. This gives the protein CASIPPGQGDNEQFF. Full variable domain (remainder filled in from reference TRBV19 and TRBJ2-1): DGGITQSPKYLFRKEGQNVTLSCEQNLNHDAMYWYRQDPGQGLRLIYYSQIVNDFQKGDIAEGYSVSREKKESFPLTVTSAQKNPTAFYLCASIPPGQGDNEQFFGPGTRLTVL.

DNA for the CDR3: TGCAGCGTTGTCGACAGGGGGCAGAGGTATGAAGCTTTCTTT. Translation gives CSVVDRGQRYEAFF. This rearrangement joins TRBV29-1 to TRBJ1-1; 10 bases map to TRBD1. Germline V lookup: CDR1 SQVTM, CDR2 ANQGSEA. V lost 4 bases, J lost 7 bases, and 9 bases stayed unmatched. The CDR3 loop spans 14 amino acids. Together with reference TRBV29-1 and TRBJ1-1, the CDR3 gives the full variable domain: SAVISQKPSRDICQRGTSLTIQCQVDSQVTMMFWYRQQPGQSLTLIATANQGSEATYESGFVIDKFPISRPNLTFSTLTVSNMSPEDSSIYLCSVVDRGQRYEAFFGQGTRLTVV.

This clone was detected only once. The CDR3, as DNA: TGTGCTAGTGGTTTGATAACAGATACGCAGTATTTT. It translates to CASGLITDTQYF. This chain uses TRBV12-5 with TRBJ2-3; D gene ambiguous. V was pared by 2 bases and J by 3 bases, with 3 bases between. CDR1 is LGHNT, CDR2 FRNRAP, per germline. This CDR3 has 12 amino acids.

The chain joins TRBV27 to TRBJ1-6, with 7 nucleotides matching TRBD1. The CDR3 sequence is 16 residues long. The J segment lost 7 bases and the V segment lost 2 bases, leaving 8 bases of the junction unmatched. CDR1 and CDR2 (germline): MNHEY, SMNVEV (reference sequence). CDR3 DNA sequence: TGTGCCAGCAGTTTAGCTGGACAGGTACTAAATTCACCCCTCCACTTT. Protein product: CASSLAGQVLNSPLHF.

This chain joins TRBV11-1 and TRBJ1-2, with 7 bases fitting TRBD1. J lost 2 bases, V lost 5 bases, and 8 bases had no gene match. Germline V gene sequence: CDR1 SGHAT, CDR2 FQDESV (reference sequence). The CDR3 is 15 amino acids. CDR3 loop: CASSSRQGLNYGYTF. CDR3 nucleotides: TGTGCCAGCAGCAGTCGACAGGGTCTAAACTATGGCTACACCTTC.

The chain is built from TRBV5-1 and TRBJ2-2, with TRBD1 matching over 11 bases. The V gene's germline CDR1 is SGHRS and CDR2 YFSETQ. The CDR3 has 15 amino acids. V lost 9 bases, J lost 5 bases, and 9 bases stayed unmatched. DNA of the CDR3: TGCGCCACCCGCCTGGGACAGGGGGGAACCGGGGAGCTGTTTTTT. Translating gives CATRLGQGGTGELFF.

The V and J genes are TRBV11-3 and TRBJ2-1; TRBD2 matches 8 bases. With 5 bases clipped from V and 3 bases from J, the junction kept 3 bases outside the gene matches. The CDR3 consists of 14 residues. Per germline, CDR1 SGHNT and CDR2 YENEEA. The CDR3 nucleotides are TGTGCCAGCAGCCCGGGGGGGATCTACAATGAGCAGTTCTTC. This encodes CASSPGGIYNEQFF.

The rearrangement joins TRBV5-4 to TRBJ2-5; possibly TRBD1 or TRBD2 for D (5 bases each). In germline, CDR1 is SGHNT, CDR2 YYREEE (reference sequence). Trimming removed 4 bases at V and 2 bases at J, with 15 bases between. The CDR3 spans 15 residues. CDR3 sequence reads: CASSRPGPEQETQYF. In DNA form, the CDR3 reads TGTGCCAGCAGCCGTCCGGGACCAGAACAAGAGACCCAGTACTTC.

This clone was seen at least ten times. J is TRBJ2-7 and V is TRBV7-2; D unclear. Germline V gene lookup returns CDR1 SGHTA and CDR2 FQGNSA. There are 14 residues in the CDR3. V lost 0 bases, J lost 2 bases, and 8 bases lay in between. This CDR3 reads CASSLAFQAYEQYF. DNA of the CDR3: TGTGCCAGCAGCTTAGCTTTTCAAGCCTACGAGCAGTACTTC.

This clone was detected once. This chain connects TRBV4-1 to TRBJ1-2; tentative D call: TRBD1 (5 bases). This CDR3 has 15 amino acids. Germline values: CDR1 MGHRA, CDR2 YSYEKL. Trimming took off 2 bases at V and 8 bases at J, with 18 bases between the two ends. The CDR3 spells CASSQRPDGAGGYTF. CDR3 sequence (DNA): TGCGCCAGCAGCCAAAGGCCTGATGGGGCGGGAGGCTACACCTTC.